The next 8 T cell receptor beta chains were all read from a single sample in a study of T cell changes during pregnancy in multiple sclerosis (dated by TCRdb to between 2018 and 2021). The method was the immunoSEQ multiplex PCR assay. The table was pulled from immuneACCESS by TCRdb, which kept in-frame rearrangements only. Such tables lose some clones; where checked, under half of the loss comes from unresolved V genes, and the rest has no known cause. Here the sample has roughly 87,000 clones; over 80% occur a single time. The top ten clones comprise 3% to 4% of the sample. Here the sequenced sample was PBMCs, taken in the first trimester of pregnancy. These TCRs come from a female donor in good health, serving as a control in a pregnancy study. Some clones in this sample may be carry-over from other donors' samples.

CDR3 bases: TGTGCCAGCTGTTACGACTTCATGAACACTGAAGCTTTCTTT. It specifies CASCYDFMNTEAFF. The chain couples TRBV19 to TRBJ1-1, with D unclear. V lost 9 bases and J lost 0, with 14 bases in between. CDR1 is LNHDA, CDR2 SQIVND, per germline (reference sequence). This CDR3 spans 14 amino acids.

The chain uses TRBV5-1 and TRBJ2-1, with D possibly matching TRBD2 (6 bases). Germline CDR1 is SGHRS and CDR2 is YFSETQ. The CDR3 sequence is 12 residues long. Trimming removed 4 bases at V and 7 bases at J, with 9 bases between. This chain's CDR3 is CASSPLANEQFF. CDR3 DNA: TGCGCCAGCAGCCCACTAGCAAATGAGCAGTTCTTC.

The CDR3 DNA sequence: TGTGCCAGCAGCAGTTTAGGGGGACAGGGAGGTGCGTACTTC. It encodes CASSSLGGQGGAYF. This chain joins TRBV27 and TRBJ2-7; 9 bases fit TRBD1. V shed 6 bases and J 12 bases; nucleotides not matched to a gene: 15. The germline V gene has CDR1 MNHEY and CDR2 SMNVEV (reference sequence). The CDR3 runs 14 residues.

The chain combines TRBV10-2 with TRBJ2-3; D perhaps matches TRBD1 (6 bases). The length of the CDR3 is 15 residues. V lost 3 bases to trimming and J lost 0 bases, with 10 bases between them. Germline CDR1 WSHSY, CDR2 SAAADI. CDR3 DNA: TGCGCCAGCAGTGAAAGGGACACTAGCACAGATACGCAGTATTTT. This sequence encodes CASSERDTSTDTQYF.

This clone was detected only a few times. This chain uses TRBV6-1 with TRBJ2-6; D ambiguous. The CDR3 spans 15 residues. V lost 3 bases to trimming and J lost 4 bases, with 10 bases between them. Germline CDR1 and CDR2: MNHNS and SASEGT. The CDR3 spells CASSDDATGANVLTF. CDR3 nucleotide sequence: TGTGCCAGCAGTGATGATGCTACCGGGGCCAACGTCCTGACTTTC.

J is TRBJ2-7 and V is TRBV18; 7 bases agree with TRBD1. Germline CDR1 and CDR2: KGHSH and LQKENI. The CDR3 covers 15 residues. Germline trimming cut 6 bases from V and 3 bases from J; bases unmatched to any gene: 11. The CDR3 region has the DNA TGTGCCAGCTCGGCCCGACAGGGTTATATCTACGAGCAGTACTTC. Its protein is CASSARQGYIYEQYF.

CDR3 in DNA: TGTGCCAGCAGCTCCCAGGGGTGGCTTGACGTCTACGAGCAGTACTTC. This sequence encodes CASSSQGWLDVYEQYF. The chain has TRBV11-2 and TRBJ2-7, with D possibly matching TRBD1 (6 bases). Germline V gives CDR1 SGHAT, CDR2 FQNNGV. Trimming cost V 4 bases and J 3 bases, with 19 bases left between them. The CDR3 covers 16 residues.

The chain carries TRBV27 and TRBJ2-1; D possibly corresponds to TRBD1 (6 bases). Germline V gives CDR1 MNHEY, CDR2 SMNVEV (reference sequence). Trimming cost V 1 base and J 8 bases, with 12 bases left between them. The CDR3 runs 14 residues. The CDR3: CASSLWTQGDEQFF. Written as DNA, the CDR3 is TGTGCCAGCAGTTTATGGACACAGGGCGATGAGCAGTTCTTC.